This entry features one TCR beta chain sequence. The data originate from a study of glioma-infiltrating T cells after dendritic cell vaccination. As for the study in general: Dendritic cell vaccine was injected intradermally three times, biweekly.

The immunoSEQ assay amplified TCRB CDR3 from up to roughly 2 ug DNA. Clones were sequenced by immunoSEQ multiplex PCR, and TCRdb holds only the in-frame ones, with some missing. This table has more than 85,000 clones, 85% to 90% appearing once. Regarding time point: after dendritic cell vaccination, including at tumor progression/relapse. The CDR3 is 16 amino acids. The germline V gene has CDR1 MNHEY and CDR2 SVGAGI. The V gene end was trimmed by 4 bases and the J gene end by 4 bases; junction bases not matched to a gene: 8. The TCR was taken from a human donor with glioblastoma. Specimen: blood, collected after dendritic cell vaccination. The chain combines TRBV6-5 with TRBJ1-2; 11 nucleotides align to TRBD1. DNA of the CDR3: TGTGCCAGCAGTTCGGACAGGGGGCGAGAGGGCTATGGCTACACCTTC. Its translation is CASSSDRGREGYGYTF.